These T cell receptor beta chains were read from a single sample in a study of cytomegalovirus exposure and HLA in healthy donors. The data were produced by immunoSEQ multiplex PCR, yet TCRdb's version contains in-frame clones alone and is incomplete. Its clone listing holds roughly 120,000 clones. The source material was PBMCs. The receptor source for this set is a man in his late teens or twenties in good health and CMV-seronegative. Each CDR3 is given with its conserved first and last residue. The order of the fields is V gene, CDR3 length, J gene, D gene, CDR3 protein, CDR3 DNA. D genes are given only for firm matches.

TRBV10-3	14	TRBJ1-2	TRBD1	CAISESPGGYGYTF	TGTGCCATCAGTGAGTCACCAGGGGGCTATGGCTACACCTTC
TRBV5-4	15	TRBJ1-5	TRBD1	CASSSGTGPNQPQHF	TGTGCCAGCAGCTCCGGGACAGGACCCAATCAGCCCCAGCATTTT
TRBV2	18	TRBJ2-1	-	CASSEALYYRDTNNEQFF	TGTGCCAGCAGTGAAGCGCTCTATTACCGGGACACAAACAATGAGCAGTTCTTC
TRBV7-9	15	TRBJ1-1	-	CASSLAPGASTEAFF	TGTGCCAGCAGCTTAGCCCCAGGGGCGAGCACTGAAGCTTTCTTT
TRBV19	14	TRBJ2-7	-	CASRNRSSPNEQYF	TGTGCCAGTAGAAACAGGTCCTCCCCCAACGAGCAGTACTTC
TRBV20-1	10	TRBJ2-7	-	CSARDSYQYF	TGCAGTGCTAGAGACAGTTATCAGTACTTC
TRBV20-1	11	TRBJ1-1	-	CSARKHTEAFF	TGCAGTGCTAGGAAGCACACTGAAGCTTTCTTT
TRBV5-1	14	TRBJ2-7	TRBD1	CASSLDRQGGEQYF	TGCGCCAGCAGCTTGGATCGACAGGGTGGCGAGCAGTACTTC
TRBV6-4	14	TRBJ2-3	TRBD2	CASSVAGGTDTQYF	TGTGCCAGCAGTGTAGCGGGGGGCACAGATACGCAGTATTTT
TRBV4-2	16	TRBJ1-3	TRBD1	CASSREVGTEGNTIYF	TGTGCCAGCAGCCGAGAGGTAGGGACAGAAGGAAACACCATATATTTT
TRBV9	14	TRBJ2-5	-	CASSVGGPRETQYF	TGTGCCAGCAGCGTAGGTGGCCCTAGGGAGACCCAGTACTTC
TRBV7-3	13	TRBJ2-5	-	CASSLSVQETQYF	TGTGCCAGCAGCTTAAGCGTCCAAGAGACCCAGTACTTC
TRBV5-1	15	TRBJ2-3	TRBD2	CASSVLAGETDTQYF	TGCGCCAGCAGCGTCCTAGCGGGGGAGACAGATACGCAGTATTTT
TRBV6-1	15	TRBJ1-6	TRBD1	CASSELQGVSSPLHF	TGTGCCAGCAGTGAATTACAGGGGGTTTCGTCACCCCTCCACTTT
TRBV6-5	13	TRBJ2-1	-	CASSTSGGNEQFF	TGTGCCAGCAGTACCTCGGGTGGCAATGAGCAGTTCTTC
TRBV5-5	13	TRBJ1-6	-	CASSRTGYSPLHF	TGTGCCAGCAGTCGGACTGGGTATTCACCCCTCCACTTT
TRBV30	12	TRBJ1-1	TRBD1	CAWNPTGTEAFF	TGTGCCTGGAACCCGACAGGGACTGAAGCTTTCTTT
TRBV28	15	TRBJ2-5	-	CASSFSPGWVETQYF	TGTGCCAGCAGTTTTTCTCCGGGGTGGGTTGAGACCCAGTACTTC
TRBV6-6	13	TRBJ2-7	-	CASSYGSDGEQYF	TGTGCCAGCAGTTACGGTTCAGACGGGGAGCAGTACTTC
TRBV19	16	TRBJ2-6	-	CASSTGQSSGANVLTF	TGTGCCAGTAGTACTGGACAGTCCTCTGGGGCCAACGTCCTGACTTTC
TRBV20-1	11	TRBJ2-1	-	CSADYGNEQFF	TGCAGTGCTGACTACGGCAATGAGCAGTTCTTC
TRBV30	13	TRBJ1-6	-	CAWKRAVGSPLHF	TGTGCCTGGAAGCGGGCAGTGGGTTCACCCCTCCACTTT
TRBV4-1	17	TRBJ2-1	TRBD2	CASSRIIAGGRDNEQFF	TGCGCCAGCAGCCGGATTATAGCGGGAGGGCGGGATAATGAGCAGTTCTTC
TRBV4-1	14	TRBJ1-1	-	CASSQASRGAEAFF	TGCGCCAGCAGCCAAGCATCAAGGGGCGCTGAAGCTTTCTTT
TRBV5-4	14	TRBJ2-7	TRBD1	CASTVTGGKYEQYF	TGTGCCAGCACGGTGACAGGGGGCAAGTACGAGCAGTACTTC
TRBV29-1	13	TRBJ1-2	TRBD1	CSVGQGGGYGYTF	TGCAGCGTAGGACAGGGAGGCGGCTATGGCTACACCTTC